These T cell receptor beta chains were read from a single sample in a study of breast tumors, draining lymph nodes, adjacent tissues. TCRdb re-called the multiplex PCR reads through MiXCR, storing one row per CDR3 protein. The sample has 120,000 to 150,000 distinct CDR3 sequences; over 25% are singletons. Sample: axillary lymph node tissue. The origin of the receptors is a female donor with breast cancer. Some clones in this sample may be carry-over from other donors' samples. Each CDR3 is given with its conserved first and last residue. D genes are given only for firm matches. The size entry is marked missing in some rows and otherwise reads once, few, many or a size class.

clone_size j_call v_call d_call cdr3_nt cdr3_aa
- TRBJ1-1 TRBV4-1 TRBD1 TGCGCCAGCAGCCAAGGGAGGACAGGGTACAACACTGAAGCTTTCTTT CASSQGRTGYNTEAFF
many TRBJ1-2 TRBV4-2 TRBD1 TGTGCCAGCAGCCATCGGACAGGGGATGGCTACACCTTC CASSHRTGDGYTF
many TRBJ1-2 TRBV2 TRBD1 TGTGCCAGCAGTGGAGCGGGACAGGGTTCTGGCTACACCTTC CASSGAGQGSGYTF
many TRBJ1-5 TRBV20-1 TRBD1 TGCAGTGCTAGAGTCTCCGGGACAGGGGTCAATCAGCCCCAGCATTTT CSARVSGTGVNQPQHF
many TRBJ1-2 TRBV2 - TGTGCCAGCAGTGAGAGGGTCGGGAGCTATGGCTACACCTTC CASSERVGSYGYTF
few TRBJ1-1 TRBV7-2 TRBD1 TGTGCCAGCAGCCCGGACGGGACAGGGAGCACTGAAGCTTTCTTT CASSPDGTGSTEAFF
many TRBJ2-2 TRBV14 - TGTGCCAGCAGACCCGGGAACACCGGGGAGCTGTTTTTT CASRPGNTGELFF
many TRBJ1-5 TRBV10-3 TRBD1 TGTGCCATCAGTGGACAGGGAAGTGGTCAGCCCCAGCATTTT CAISGQGSGQPQHF
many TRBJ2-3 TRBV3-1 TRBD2 TGTGCCAGCAGCCTACCGGGACTAGTACCAGATACGCAGTATTTT CASSLPGLVPDTQYF
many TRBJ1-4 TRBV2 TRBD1 TGTGCCAGCAGTGTACCTGGACAGGGGTCAGAAAAACTGTTTTTT CASSVPGQGSEKLFF
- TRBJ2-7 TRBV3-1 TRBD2 TGCGCCAGCAGCCAAGGAGGCGGGGGGTTAGAGCAGTACTTC CASSQGGGGLEQYF
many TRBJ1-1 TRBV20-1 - TGCAGTGCTAGGGCGGCCGGGAGCACTGAAGCTTTCTTT CSARAAGSTEAFF
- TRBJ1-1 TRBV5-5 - TGTGCCAGCAGCTGGACCCTGACCACTGAAGCTTTCTTT CASSWTLTTEAFF
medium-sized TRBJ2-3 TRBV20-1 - TGCAGTGCTAGAAGGGAAAGTGGCACAGATACGCAGTATTTT CSARRESGTDTQYF
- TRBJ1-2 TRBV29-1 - TGCAGCGTTGAAGGAAGGCAGGGGATTAGGGGCTACACCTTC CSVEGRQGIRGYTF
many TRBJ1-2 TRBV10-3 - TGTGCCATCAGGGGTGGGGACCTCCCTGTCAGCTACACCTTC CAIRGGDLPVSYTF
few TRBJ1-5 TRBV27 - TGTGCCAGCAGTTTAGACCGCAGTCAGCCCCAGCATTTT CASSLDRSQPQHF
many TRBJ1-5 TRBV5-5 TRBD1 TGTGCCAGCAGCTTGGTGACAGGGGGCTCTGGGAGCAATCAGCCCCAGCATTTT CASSLVTGGSGSNQPQHF
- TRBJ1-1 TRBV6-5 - TGTGCCAGCAGTTTAACCAGGGTCACGAACACTGAAGCTTTCTTT CASSLTRVTNTEAFF
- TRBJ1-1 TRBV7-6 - TGTGCCAGCAGCTTACAGCCGACCCCTACTGAAGCTTTCTTT CASSLQPTPTEAFF